What follows is one T cell receptor beta chain and its context. Some clones are missing from TCRdb's copy, which holds only in-frame ones; the method was immunoSEQ multiplex PCR. The sample comprises some 150,000 clones, around 84% of which are singletons, and roughly 15% rests with the top ten. CDR3 length: 16 residues. V dropped 4 bases and J dropped 5; count of bases not matched to a gene: 14. CDR1 and CDR2 (germline): GTSNPN, SVGIG (reference sequence). The record originates from a study of blood T cell repertoires in COVID-19. Study context: The United States, Italy and Spain were the sources of the acute and convalescent COVID-19 samples. PBMCs, B-cell-depleted T cells, or T cells provided the cDNA or gDNA that made up the material.

This receptor was taken from a woman aged 70-85 years with COVID-19, enrolled during active disease. This rearrangement joins TRBV30 to TRBJ2-1, with TRBD1 identical over 7 bases. The specimen was peripheral blood. The DNA of the CDR3 is TGTGCCTGGAAGCGAGGGGGCTGGGGGCTTAACAATGAGCAGTTCTTC. Protein product: CAWKRGGWGLNNEQFF. The full variable domain, completed using reference TRBV30 and TRBJ2-1, is SQTIHQWPATLVQPVGSPLSLECTVEGTSNPNLYWYRQAAGRGLQLLFYSVGIGQISSEVPQNLSASRPQDRQFILSSKKLLLSDSGFYLCAWKRGGWGLNNEQFFGPGTRLTVL.